These 13 T cell receptor beta chains came from one sample sequenced in a study of early T cells in non-severe SARS-CoV-2 infection. TCRdb re-derived calls from the 5' RACE reads in MiXCR, one entry per CDR3 protein. The sample includes 40,000 to 45,000 distinct CDR3 sequences, approximately 6.3% of them seen just once. Sequences were derived from whole blood, sampled at baseline. Receptors were obtained from an adult who was a healthcare worker with PCR-confirmed SARS-CoV-2 infection or an uninfected control (not recorded which).

This clonotype has a handful of counts. This chain joins TRBV2 and TRBJ1-3; D not resolved. This CDR3 is built from 10 residues. CDR1 and CDR2 (germline): SNHLY, FYNNEI. Deletions cut 4 bases from V and 5 bases from J, with 0 bases between. CDR3 sequence: CASSGNTIYF. The DNA of the CDR3 is TGTGCCAGCAGTGGAAACACCATATATTTT.

This clonotype was recorded many times. The rearrangement joins TRBV7-2 to TRBJ1-2; D gene uncertain. CDR1 SGHTA and CDR2 FQGNSA come from the germline V gene. The CDR3 covers 16 residues. Trimming cost V 5 bases and J 4 bases, with 20 bases left between them. CDR3 residues: CASSPTVGGRGYGYTF. The DNA for the CDR3 is TGTGCCAGCAGCCCCACCGTCGGCGGGCGCGGCTATGGCTACACCTTC. Combining the CDR3 with reference TRBV7-2 and TRBJ1-2 gives the whole variable domain GAGVSQSPSNKVTEKGKDVELRCDPISGHTALYWYRQSLGQGLEFLIYFQGNSAPDKSGLPSDRFSAERTGGSVSTLTIQRTQQEDSAVYLCASSPTVGGRGYGYTFGSGTRLTVV.

This clonotype was counted at least ten times. The chain is built from TRBV6-2 or TRBV6-3 and TRBJ2-5, with D uncertain. CDR3 length: 11 residues. Germline lookup yields CDR1 MNHEY and CDR2 SVGEGT. Trimming stripped 4 bases from V and 5 bases from J, with 5 bases between. CDR3 region: CASSFGETQYF. Written as DNA, the CDR3 is TGTGCCAGCAGTTTCGGGGAGACCCAGTACTTC.

This clonotype has just a few counts. The chain has TRBV10-3 and TRBJ2-3, with a weak D call TRBD2 (6 bases). Per the germline V gene, CDR1 is ENHRY and CDR2 is SYGVKD. This CDR3 region has 14 residues. Between the trimmed V and J ends, which lost 6 bases and 2 bases, there was a span of 12 bases. The CDR3 loop reads CAIRLAWATDTQYF. The CDR3 DNA reads as TGTGCCATCAGGCTAGCGTGGGCCACAGATACGCAGTATTTT.

This clonotype has a count of ten or more. The chain carries TRBV5-5 and TRBJ2-3, with 8 bases aligning to TRBD1. The junction had 5 bases not matched to a gene; V was cut back by 3 bases and J by 5 bases. Per germline, CDR1 SGHKS and CDR2 YYEKEE (reference sequence). CDR3 length equals 14 residues. Written as DNA, the CDR3 is TGTGCCAGCAGCTCGACAGGGGAAGGAGATACGCAGTATTTT. Translated, it gives CASSSTGEGDTQYF.

At least ten counts were recorded for this clonotype. V gene TRBV11-3 combines with J gene TRBJ1-3, with 9 bases lining up with TRBD1. V trimming: 1 base; J trimming: 7 bases; junction bases outside the gene matches: 11. Germline V gene lookup returns CDR1 SGHNT and CDR2 YENEEA. The CDR3 length is 17 residues. CDR3 in DNA: TGTGCCAGCAGCTTAGTTCCCGGGACAGGGAAGAGGAACACCATATATTTT. This codes for CASSLVPGTGKRNTIYF.

The rearrangement links TRBV20-1 to TRBJ2-3; no definite D call. The CDR3 consists of 17 residues. CDR1 and CDR2 from the germline V gene are DFQATT and SNEGSKA (reference sequence). Trimming left V 4 bases short and J 2 bases short, with 22 bases between. The CDR3 DNA is TGCAGTGCTACAAGGAAAGGAATCGGCAGTACCACAGATACGCAGTATTTT. Protein sequence: CSATRKGIGSTTDTQYF.

This chain connects TRBV10-3 to TRBJ2-2; 10 nucleotides match TRBD2. This CDR3 spans 16 amino acids. The junction had 6 bases not matched to a gene; V was cut back by 6 bases and J by 2 bases. Germline CDR1 and CDR2: ENHRY and SYGVKD. The CDR3 loop is CAISPLAGANTGELFF. CDR3 nucleotide sequence: TGTGCCATCAGCCCTCTAGCGGGGGCTAACACCGGGGAGCTGTTTTTT.

This clonotype has a handful of counts. The chain has TRBV3-1 and TRBJ1-5, with TRBD1 matching over 9 bases. Germline V gene data show CDR1 as LGHDT and CDR2 as YNNKEL (reference sequence). The V and J ends lost 3 bases and 7 bases, in that order; junction bases with no gene match: 7. The CDR3 is 15 amino acids. CDR3 sequence (DNA): TGTGCCAGCAGCCAGGGGGACAGGGAGGGGCAGCCCCAGCATTTT. Its translation: CASSQGDREGQPQHF.

This clonotype was detected only a few times. The chain joins TRBV2 to TRBJ2-3; D not resolved. The CDR3 totals 13 residues. Looked up from germline, CDR1 is SNHLY and CDR2 is FYNNEI. The V end lost 6 bases, the J end lost 1 base, and 8 bases lay between the germline ends. The CDR3 region has the DNA TGTGCCAGCAGCTCCGACCGCACAGATACGCAGTATTTT. This codes for CASSSDRTDTQYF.

This clonotype has a count of ten or more. The chain uses TRBV7-2 and TRBJ2-3; either TRBD1 or TRBD2 may supply D (6 bases each). Trimming removed 0 bases from V and 5 bases from J, with 12 bases in between. This CDR3 has 15 amino acids. Germline V CDR1 and CDR2: SGHTA, FQGNSA. Here the CDR3 DNA reads TGTGCCAGCAGCTTAGCGTCGGGGGCCCGAGATACGCAGTATTTT. Translated, it gives CASSLASGARDTQYF.

The chain couples TRBV4-1 to TRBJ1-6, with D unresolved. This CDR3 contains 16 residues. Germline values: CDR1 MGHRA, CDR2 YSYEKL. V was pared by 1 base and J by 5 bases, with 12 bases between. This CDR3 is CASSQGSLSDNSPLHF. The CDR3 nucleotides read TGCGCCAGCAGCCAAGGGAGCCTATCCGATAATTCACCCCTCCACTTT.

This clonotype turned up a few times. The V call is TRBV4-3, the J call TRBJ2-2; 8 nucleotides match TRBD2. The V segment lost 4 bases and the J segment 0 bases; nucleotides outside the gene matches: 10. Germline values: CDR1 LGHNA, CDR2 YSLEER. The CDR3 is 18 amino acids. CDR3 in DNA: TGCGCCAGCAGCCGCTCCCTAGCGGGTCATGCGAACACCGGGGAGCTGTTTTTT. Protein sequence: CASSRSLAGHANTGELFF.